These 24 T cell receptor beta chains share one sample of origin, sequenced in a study of T cells expressing NK-cell markers. TCRdb re-called the 5' RACE reads and gives one entry per CDR3 protein, without DNA. Its listing shows hundreds of thousands of distinct CDR3 sequences. Sequencing was done on a sample of blood T cells: a sorted CD56 or NKG2C T cell subset, CD4+ or CD8+ T cells, or bulk PBMC T cells (not recorded which). The receptors here all came from a man between 18 and 69 years old in good health.

CDR3 residues: CASSMMGSEQPQHF. The chain links TRBV19 to TRBJ1-5. Germline-derived CDR1 and CDR2 are LNHDA and SQIVND (reference sequence). The CDR3 is 14 residues long.

The CDR3 spells CASSLGGTGYSNQPQHF. The genes are TRBV7-8 and TRBJ1-5; without DNA, the TCRdb call of TRBD1 cannot be checked. Looked up from germline, CDR1 is SGHVS and CDR2 is FQNEAQ. The CDR3 length is 17 residues.

V usage is TRBV6-1 and J usage is TRBJ2-1; TCRdb outputs TRBD1, but without DNA this stays unchecked. The CDR3 extends over 12 amino acids. Germline lookup yields CDR1 MNHNS and CDR2 SASEGT. This CDR3 is CASVRRGGEQFF.

CDR3 amino acids: CASSPQLSNTEAFF. The J gene is TRBJ1-1, the V gene TRBV7-6. Germline V gene sequence: CDR1 SGHVS, CDR2 FNYEAQ. The CDR3 sequence is 14 residues long.

The V and J genes are TRBV7-9 and TRBJ2-2; TCRdb outputs TRBD2, but without DNA this stays unchecked. Germline values: CDR1 SEHNR, CDR2 FQNEAQ (reference sequence). CDR3 length: 15 residues. The CDR3 is CASRPGLTGTGELFF.

This CDR3 reads CASSLQGALGTEAFF. The rearrangement links TRBV7-3 to TRBJ1-1; TCRdb designates TRBD1, a call that cannot be tested without DNA. This CDR3 comprises 15 residues. Germline-derived CDR1 and CDR2 are SGHTA and FQGTGA. The whole variable domain, filled in from reference TRBV7-3 and TRBJ1-1, reads GAGVSQTPSNKVTEKGKYVELRCDPISGHTALYWYRQSLGQGPEFLIYFQGTGAADDSGLPNDRFFAVRPEGSVSTLKIQRTERGDSAVYLCASSLQGALGTEAFFGQGTRLTVV.

This sequence joins TRBV5-1 and TRBJ2-7. The CDR3 length is 15 residues. CDR1 is SGHRS, CDR2 YFSETQ, per germline. CDR3: CASAKGRLNSYEQYF.

The chain uses TRBV4-2 and TRBJ2-7; the TCRdb D gene call, TRBD2, has no DNA to confirm it. This CDR3 spans 17 amino acids. The germline V gene has CDR1 LGHNA and CDR2 YNFKEQ. The CDR3 is CASSQVDASGESNEQYF.

This sequence joins TRBV18 and TRBJ1-5. This CDR3 spans 15 amino acids. Looked up from germline, CDR1 is KGHSH and CDR2 is LQKENI. The CDR3 reads CASSPGGGYNQPQHF.

The chain combines TRBV11-2 with TRBJ2-6. CDR1 is SGHAT and CDR2 is FQNNGV in the germline V gene. The CDR3 consists of 16 residues. CDR3 in amino acids: CASSSLTGSGANVLTF.

The CDR3 reads CASQRIGNTEAFF. This rearrangement joins TRBV28 to TRBJ1-1. CDR1 is MDHEN and CDR2 is SYDVKM in the germline V gene. The CDR3 loop spans 13 amino acids.

This rearrangement joins TRBV10-3 to TRBJ2-1; the TRBD2 assignment by TCRdb is unverifiable without DNA. Germline loops: CDR1 ENHRY, CDR2 SYGVKD. The CDR3 length is 14 residues. This chain's CDR3 is CAISSGGSYNEQFF.

The chain carries TRBV7-9 and TRBJ1-4; TCRdb reports TRBD1, a call that lacks DNA to check it against. The CDR3 is made up of 15 amino acids. The germline CDR1 and CDR2 sequences are SEHNR and FQNEAQ (reference sequence). CDR3 region: CASSPTGASNEKLFF.

The CDR3 sequence is CASSLRVPSDPYF. The chain carries TRBV5-1 and TRBJ2-5; the D call of TRBD1 rests on TCRdb alone, since no DNA is present to check it. This CDR3 comprises 13 residues. CDR1 and CDR2 (germline): SGHRS, YFSETQ.

CDR3 residues: CASSSSTAVWDTQYF. This sequence joins TRBV7-3 and TRBJ2-3. The CDR3 totals 15 residues. Germline-derived CDR1 and CDR2 are SGHTA and FQGTGA.

The chain couples TRBV3-1 to TRBJ2-5; the D gene TCRdb calls, TRBD1, cannot be checked with no DNA. The CDR3 length is 15 residues. Germline assignment: CDR1 LGHDT and CDR2 YNNKEL (reference sequence). CDR3: CASSLGTLLGETQYF.

The chain combines TRBV20-1 with TRBJ2-7; TCRdb lists TRBD2, though no DNA is available to test this call. The CDR3 length is 13 residues. Germline CDR1 is DFQATT and CDR2 is SNEGSKA (reference sequence). CDR3 amino acids: CRAVAGGPYEQYF.

This chain connects TRBV10-2 to TRBJ2-7; lacking DNA, the TRBD1 call made by TCRdb goes unchecked. This CDR3 region has 15 residues. Germline assignment: CDR1 WSHSY and CDR2 SAAADI. The CDR3: CASRKQGSLGDEQYF.

The chain recombines TRBV20-1 with TRBJ1-2; the TRBD1 assignment by TCRdb is unverifiable without DNA. CDR3 length: 13 amino acids. Per germline, CDR1 DFQATT and CDR2 SNEGSKA (reference sequence). This CDR3 reads CSARAGTGPGYTF.

The chain is built from TRBV18 and TRBJ1-1; TCRdb's assignment of TRBD1 cannot be checked, as there is no DNA. CDR3 length equals 16 residues. Germline-derived CDR1 and CDR2 are KGHSH and LQKENI. CDR3: CASSRGGTGVSTEAFF. The full variable domain, its missing parts supplied by reference TRBV18 and TRBJ1-1, is NAGVMQNPRHLVRRRGQEARLRCSPMKGHSHVYWYRQLPEEGLKFMVYLQKENIIDESGMPKERFSAEFPKEGPSILRIQQVVRGDSAAYFCASSRGGTGVSTEAFFGQGTRLTVV.

The J gene is TRBJ2-3, the V gene TRBV2; TCRdb's D call, TRBD2, is unchecked because there is no DNA. This CDR3 contains 18 residues. Germline V CDR1 and CDR2: SNHLY, FYNNEI. The CDR3 loop is CASNSNGLAGGRTDTQYF.

The genes are TRBV7-3 and TRBJ2-5; checking the TCRdb D call of TRBD2 is not possible without DNA. CDR1 and CDR2 from the germline V gene are SGHTA and FQGTGA. The length of the CDR3 is 14 residues. The CDR3 region is CASSVTGRGETQYF.

The chain employs TRBV19 and TRBJ2-7; TCRdb designates TRBD1, a call that cannot be tested without DNA. CDR1 and CDR2 from the germline V gene are LNHDA and SQIVND (reference sequence). The CDR3 totals 13 residues. The CDR3 reads CASSIDPGGRQYF. The complete variable domain, with remaining parts taken from reference TRBV19 and TRBJ2-7, reads DGGITQSPKYLFRKEGQNVTLSCEQNLNHDAMYWYRQDPGQGLRLIYYSQIVNDFQKGDIAEGYSVSREKKESFPLTVTSAQKNPTAFYLCASSIDPGGRQYFGPGTRLTVT.

The chain has TRBV11-2 and TRBJ2-7; checking the TCRdb D call of TRBD2 is not possible without DNA. CDR1 and CDR2 from the germline V gene are SGHAT and FQNNGV. The CDR3 runs 18 residues. The CDR3 here is CASSLGGPTSGGSYEQYF. Supplemented by reference TRBV11-2 and TRBJ2-7, the full variable domain reads EAGVAQSPRYKIIEKRQSVAFWCNPISGHATLYWYQQILGQGPKLLIQFQNNGVVDDSQLPKDRFSAERLKGVDSTLKIQPAKLEDSAVYLCASSLGGPTSGGSYEQYFGPGTRLTVT.